The subject of this entry is one TCR beta chain. Antigen specificity is unknown. These data come from a study of cytomegalovirus exposure and HLA in healthy donors. Study-wide points: Among TCR beta chains, those listed as cytomegalovirus-associated numbered some 160. In the 120 or so validation repertoires, under 95% of cluster scores exceeded 0, per a later analysis.

The data were produced by immunoSEQ multiplex PCR, yet TCRdb's version contains in-frame clones alone and is incomplete. Among 98,000 or so clones listed, 90% to 97% were seen once. The clonotype comes from a woman younger than 35 in good health and CMV-seronegative. Sequencing used PBMCs.

CDR3 loop: CASSLVLGQEYEQYF. CDR3 nucleotide sequence: TGCGCCAGCAGCTTGGTTTTGGGACAGGAATACGAGCAGTACTTC. The V gene is TRBV5-1, the J gene TRBJ2-7; 8 nucleotides align to TRBD1. This CDR3 has 15 amino acids. V was clipped by 0 bases and J by 4 bases; unmatched bases: 6. CDR1 is SGHRS, CDR2 YFSETQ, per germline.